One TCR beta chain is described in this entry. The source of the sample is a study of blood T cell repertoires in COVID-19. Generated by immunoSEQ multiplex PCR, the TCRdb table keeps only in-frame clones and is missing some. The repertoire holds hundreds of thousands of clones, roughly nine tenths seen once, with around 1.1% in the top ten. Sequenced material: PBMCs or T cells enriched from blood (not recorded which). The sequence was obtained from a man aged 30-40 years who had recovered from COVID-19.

CDR3 sequence reads: CASGFAQKREGRITGELFF. CDR3 sequence (DNA): TGTGCTAGTGGTTTCGCCCAAAAGCGGGAGGGCCGTATCACCGGGGAGCTGTTTTTT. The rearrangement links TRBV12-5 to TRBJ2-2; the match to TRBD2 covers 10 bases. The V segment lost 3 bases and the J segment 4 bases; nucleotides outside the gene matches: 14. Germline lookup yields CDR1 LGHNT and CDR2 FRNRAP. This CDR3 has 19 amino acids. Full variable domain (missing parts from reference TRBV12-5 and TRBJ2-2): DARVTQTPRHKVTEMGQEVTMRCQPILGHNTVFWYRQTMMQGLELLAYFRNRAPLDDSGMPKDRFSAEMPDATLATLKIQPSEPRDSAVYFCASGFAQKREGRITGELFFGEGSRLTVL.